This T cell receptor beta chain was obtained from a study of cytotoxic CD8 clonotypes in ibrutinib-treated CLL. Findings of the study overall: At ibrutinib response, clonality increased, and at progression it declined back toward baseline. Among the clonotypes, public ones were uncommon and contracted or held stable on treatment.

In its sample, this clone was seen a few times. The antigen is unknown. This CDR3 has 18 residues. V was shortened by 7 bases and J by 0 bases, with 23 bases between the two germline ends. CDR1 and CDR2 (germline): MDHEN, SYDVKM. Clones were read by immunoSEQ multiplex PCR, and TCRdb kept only the in-frame ones, dropping some. The sample comprises 5,500 to 8,500 clones, roughly 70% of which are singletons, and around 27% rests with the top ten. Extraction of 1.5 to 2.5 micrograms of genomic DNA from cryopreserved PBMCs supplied material for TCR beta libraries. The genes are TRBV28 and TRBJ2-3; TRBD2 is a possible D gene (6 bases). The source material was PBMCs, sampled before ibrutinib treatment. This TCR was sampled from a human donor with chronic lymphocytic leukemia. DNA for the CDR3: TGTGCCAGCATCGCCGGAGGGCGCAGCCCCACTAGCACAGATACGCAGTATTTT. Its protein is CASIAGGRSPTSTDTQYF.